This TCR beta chain emerged from a study of blood T cell repertoires in COVID-19. About the study: COVID-19 samples, acute and convalescent, were from the United States, Italy and Spain.

This clone is a singleton in its sample. In the original workflow: Amplification from reference gene primers served as the basis for estimated nucleated cell counts. The repertoire was sequenced with immunoSEQ multiplex PCR; TCRdb's copy has only in-frame clones and lacks some. Clonal size and the V and J genes are those of that table, whereas D and trimming came from the DNA. The sample contains under 120,000 clones, around 89% of which appear only once. The V gene's germline CDR1 is LGHDT and CDR2 YNNKEL (reference sequence). V lost 4 bases and J lost 2, with 13 bases in between. This CDR3 is 15 amino acids long.

The sequencing sample was made of peripheral blood. The source is a woman of 80 years or more with acute or convalescent COVID-19. This chain uses TRBV3-1 (or the pseudogene TRBV3-2) with TRBJ2-3; D not resolved. The CDR3 DNA sequence: TGTGCCAGCAGCCTACCCGGCGGTCCCACAGATACGCAGTATTTT. Protein: CASSLPGGPTDTQYF.